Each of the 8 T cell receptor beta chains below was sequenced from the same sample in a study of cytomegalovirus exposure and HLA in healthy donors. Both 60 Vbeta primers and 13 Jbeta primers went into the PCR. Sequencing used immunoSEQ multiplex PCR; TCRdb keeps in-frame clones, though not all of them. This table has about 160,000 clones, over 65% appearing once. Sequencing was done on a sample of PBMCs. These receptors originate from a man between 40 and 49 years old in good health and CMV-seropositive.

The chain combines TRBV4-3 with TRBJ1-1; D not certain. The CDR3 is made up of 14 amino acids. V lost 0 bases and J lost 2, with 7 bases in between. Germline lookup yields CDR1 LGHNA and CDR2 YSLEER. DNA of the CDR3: TGCGCCAGCAGCCAAGATGGAGCAAACACTGAAGCTTTCTTT. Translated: CASSQDGANTEAFF.

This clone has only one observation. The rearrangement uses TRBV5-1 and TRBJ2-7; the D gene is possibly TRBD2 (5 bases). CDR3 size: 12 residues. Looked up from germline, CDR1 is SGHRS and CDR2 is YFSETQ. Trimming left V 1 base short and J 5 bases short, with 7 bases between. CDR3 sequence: CASSLYGNEQYF. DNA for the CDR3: TGCGCCAGCAGCTTGTACGGGAACGAGCAGTACTTC.

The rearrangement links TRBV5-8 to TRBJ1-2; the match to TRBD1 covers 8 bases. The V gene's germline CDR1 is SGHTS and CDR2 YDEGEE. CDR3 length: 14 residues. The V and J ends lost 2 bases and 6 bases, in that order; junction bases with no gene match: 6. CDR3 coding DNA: TGTGCCAGCAGCTTAGGCGGCAGGGGGCATGGCTACACCTTC. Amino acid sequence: CASSLGGRGHGYTF.

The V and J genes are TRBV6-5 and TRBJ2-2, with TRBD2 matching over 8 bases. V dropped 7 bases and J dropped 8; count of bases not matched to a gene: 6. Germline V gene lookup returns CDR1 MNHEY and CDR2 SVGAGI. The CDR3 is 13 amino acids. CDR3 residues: CASNSGGGGELFF. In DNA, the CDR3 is TGTGCCAGCAACTCCGGGGGGGGAGGGGAGCTGTTTTTT.

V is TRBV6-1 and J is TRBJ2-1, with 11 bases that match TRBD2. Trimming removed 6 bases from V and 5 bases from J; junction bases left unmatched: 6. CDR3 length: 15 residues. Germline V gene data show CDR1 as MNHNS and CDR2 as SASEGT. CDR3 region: CASSQTSGRNNEQFF. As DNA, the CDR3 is TGTGCCAGCAGCCAAACTAGCGGGAGAAACAATGAGCAGTTCTTC.

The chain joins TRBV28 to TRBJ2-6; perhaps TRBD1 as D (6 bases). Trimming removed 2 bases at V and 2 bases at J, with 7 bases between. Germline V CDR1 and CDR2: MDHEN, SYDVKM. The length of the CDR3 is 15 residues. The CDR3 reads CASSLEGAGANVLTF. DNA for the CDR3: TGTGCCAGCAGTTTAGAGGGGGCTGGGGCCAACGTCCTGACTTTC.

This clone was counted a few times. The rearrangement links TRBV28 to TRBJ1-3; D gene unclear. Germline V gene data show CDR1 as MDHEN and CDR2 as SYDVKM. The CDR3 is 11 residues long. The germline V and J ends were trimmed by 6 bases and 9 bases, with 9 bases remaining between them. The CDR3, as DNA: TGTGCCAGCAGACTCGAAGCCACCATATATTTT. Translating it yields CASRLEATIYF.

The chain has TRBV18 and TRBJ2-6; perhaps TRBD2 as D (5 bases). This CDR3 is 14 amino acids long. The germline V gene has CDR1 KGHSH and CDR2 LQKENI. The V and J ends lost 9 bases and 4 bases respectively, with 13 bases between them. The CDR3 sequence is CASRGLGGANVLTF. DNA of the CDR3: TGTGCCAGTCGAGGGTTGGGCGGGGCCAACGTCCTGACTTTC. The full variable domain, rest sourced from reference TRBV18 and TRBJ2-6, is NAGVMQNPRHLVRRRGQEARLRCSPMKGHSHVYWYRQLPEEGLKFMVYLQKENIIDESGMPKERFSAEFPKEGPSILRIQQVVRGDSAAYFCASRGLGGANVLTFGAGSRLTVL.